Listed here are 9 T cell receptor beta chains from one sample, sequenced in a study of CD8 T cells in ankylosing spondylitis. Their antigens are not known. One entry per CDR3 protein, called by TCRdb with MiXCR from the 5' RACE reads. The table has 800,000 to 900,000 distinct CDR3 sequences, 12% seen once; the top ten hold approximately 0.46%. General study results and limits: Seemingly characteristic of ankylosing spondylitis blood was a TCR beta motif consisting of 7 or 8 highly homologous variants.

Sequenced material: blood, either unsorted or a sorted T cell fraction (not recorded which). The receptor set was obtained from a male donor with ankylosing spondylitis.

The rearrangement uses TRBV5-1 and TRBJ1-6; D may be TRBD1 (6 bases). Trimming removed 1 base at V and 9 bases at J, with 14 bases between. The V gene's germline CDR1 is SGHRS and CDR2 YFSETQ. The CDR3 has 15 amino acids. The CDR3: CASSLLAGEASPLHF. The CDR3 nucleotides read TGCGCCAGCAGCTTGCTGGCAGGGGAGGCTTCACCCCTCCACTTT.

V usage is TRBV11-2 and J usage is TRBJ2-7; 9 bases line up with TRBD2. CDR1 is SGHAT, CDR2 FQNNGV, per germline. The junction had 6 bases not matched to a gene; V was cut back by 2 bases and J by 4 bases. The CDR3 sequence is 15 residues long. CDR3 residues: CASSLIGGRGYEQYF. The CDR3 DNA reads as TGTGCCAGCAGCTTAATTGGCGGGAGGGGATACGAGCAGTACTTC.

DNA for the CDR3: TGTGCCAGCAGGGTTCCGGGAGTATCTGATACGCAGTATTTT. Translated, it gives CASRVPGVSDTQYF. The V and J genes are TRBV11-2 and TRBJ2-3; tentatively, D is TRBD2 (6 bases). Trimming cost V 6 bases and J 6 bases, with 16 bases left between them. The CDR3 spans 14 residues. From germline, CDR1 is SGHAT and CDR2 FQNNGV. The variable domain in full, completed from reference TRBV11-2 and TRBJ2-3, reads EAGVAQSPRYKIIEKRQSVAFWCNPISGHATLYWYQQILGQGPKLLIQFQNNGVVDDSQLPKDRFSAERLKGVDSTLKIQPAKLEDSAVYLCASRVPGVSDTQYFGPGTRLTVL.

This rearrangement joins TRBV20-1 to TRBJ2-3; TRBD2 aligns across 16 bases. Germline CDR1 is DFQATT and CDR2 is SNEGSKA (reference sequence). V gave up 6 bases and J gave up 11 bases; unmatched junction bases: 20. This CDR3 has 18 amino acids. The CDR3 protein is CSAGTSGGGMSPSGEQYF. The CDR3, as DNA: TGCAGTGCCGGGACTAGCGGGGGGGGGATGTCTCCCTCAGGGGAGCAGTATTTT.

This clonotype showed up many times. This rearrangement joins TRBV12-3 or TRBV12-4 to TRBJ1-3; D unclear. Between the trimmed V and J ends, which lost 5 bases and 2 bases, there was a span of 4 bases. CDR3 length equals 12 residues. The CDR3 DNA reads TGTGCCAGCAGTCAAGCTGGAAACACCATATATTTT. Its protein product is CASSQAGNTIYF.

J is TRBJ2-3 and V is TRBV20-1; TRBD2 aligns across 9 bases. V shed 4 bases and J 2 bases; nucleotides not matched to a gene: 10. Germline lookup yields CDR1 DFQATT and CDR2 SNEGSKA (reference sequence). The CDR3 sequence is 16 residues long. CDR3 sequence reads: CSATRRGGIATDTQYF. DNA for the CDR3: TGCAGTGCTACGAGGCGGGGGGGGATTGCCACAGATACGCAGTATTTT.

In its sample, this clonotype was seen a few times. The genes are TRBV12-3 or TRBV12-4 and TRBJ1-2; possibly TRBD1 for D (5 bases). V lost 5 bases, J lost 5 bases, and 9 bases lay in between. The CDR3 runs 12 residues. The CDR3 DNA sequence: TGTGCCAGCAGTCGCAGGGAATATGGCTACACCTTC. It encodes CASSRREYGYTF.

In its sample, this clonotype was seen a few times. This chain connects TRBV20-1 to TRBJ1-2; 7 positions match TRBD1. Germline-derived CDR1 and CDR2 are DFQATT and SNEGSKA (reference sequence). The length of the CDR3 is 13 residues. Germline trimming cut 6 bases from V and 3 bases from J; bases unmatched to any gene: 7. The CDR3 protein is CSAPDRDYYGYTF. The DNA of the CDR3 is TGCAGTGCCCCTGACAGGGACTACTATGGCTACACCTTC.

This clonotype was counted a few times. CDR3 sequence: CSAVGLAGVGRYEQYF. DNA of the CDR3: TGCAGCGCCGTAGGACTAGCGGGAGTTGGCCGCTACGAGCAGTACTTC. V is TRBV29-1 and J is TRBJ2-7, with TRBD2 matching 13 bases. Germline trimming cut 7 bases from V and 3 bases from J; bases unmatched to any gene: 12. The germline V gene has CDR1 SQVTM and CDR2 ANQGSEA. This CDR3 region has 16 residues.